The 8 T cell receptor beta chains below all came from one sample that was sequenced in a study of CD8+ T cells in alopecia areata. It was cDNA, reverse transcribed from extracted RNA, that served as the sequencing template. Profiling relied on immunoSEQ multiplex PCR, and the TCRdb table lists in-frame clones only, not all of them. Among about 210,000 clones, less than 75% were seen once, and the ten largest hold 1.5% to 2%. Treatment in this sample: oral pan-JAK inhibitor, 5-10 mg twice daily. Sequencing used CD4+ T cells sorted from blood, obtained at week 4, from a patient treated with tofacitinib. The receptor source for this set is a human donor with alopecia areata.

The chain links TRBV30 to TRBJ1-1; D call uncertain. The CDR3 runs to 14 residues. The V gene lost 2 bases and the J gene lost 5 bases, with 15 bases spanning the gap. Germline CDR1 and CDR2: GTSNPN and SVGIG (reference sequence). CDR3 in DNA: TGTGCCTGGAGTATAAGGATTGTAGGTACTGAAGCTTTCTTT. Translation gives CAWSIRIVGTEAFF.

The rearrangement joins TRBV29-1 to TRBJ1-1; D is possibly TRBD1 (5 bases). CDR1 SQVTM and CDR2 ANQGSEA come from the germline V gene. The CDR3 totals 11 residues. V was cut by 6 bases and J by 3 bases, with 8 bases left in between. In nucleotides, the CDR3 is TGCAGCGTCAGGGTGGACACTGAAGCTTTCTTT. It codes for CSVRVDTEAFF.

V is TRBV30 and J is TRBJ2-1; a weak D match, TRBD1 (6 bases). Trimming took off 0 bases at V and 7 bases at J, with 10 bases between the two ends. CDR3 length: 13 residues. Germline V lookup: CDR1 GTSNPN, CDR2 SVGIG (reference sequence). CDR3 in amino acids: CAWSVGGLNEQFF. CDR3 bases: TGTGCCTGGAGTGTAGGGGGTTTAAATGAGCAGTTCTTC.

In its sample, this clone was seen a few times. In DNA, the CDR3 is TGTGCCAGCCAAAAGGGCTCGAACACCGGGGAGCTGTTTTTT. Translation gives CASQKGSNTGELFF. This chain links TRBV11-1 with TRBJ2-2; unclear D gene. The CDR3 is 14 amino acids. Trimming stripped 8 bases from V and 0 bases from J, with 10 bases between. Germline CDR1 reads SGHAT; CDR2 reads FQDESV (reference sequence).

Details on this clone: Its ends do not fully match the called genes, so a read error is possible. The chain has TRBV30 and TRBJ1-2; a possible D gene is TRBD1 (6 bases). The CDR3 contains 11 residues. The V gene's germline CDR1 is GTSNPN and CDR2 SVGIG (reference sequence). The chain's CDR3 is CAWSEDRHFFF. Here the CDR3 DNA reads TGTGCCTGGAGTGAGGACAGACACTTTTTCTTC.

The chain links TRBV29-1 to TRBJ1-4; tentatively, D is TRBD1 (5 bases). V was trimmed by 6 bases and J by 10 bases, leaving 18 bases between them. The CDR3 totals 13 residues. Germline CDR1 and CDR2: SQVTM and ANQGSEA. As DNA, the CDR3 is TGCAGCGTCGGGACCAGAGCCTCCGGAAAACTGTTTTTT. Translated, it gives CSVGTRASGKLFF.

This rearrangement joins TRBV27 to TRBJ1-5; 10 nucleotides line up with TRBD1. This CDR3 has 13 amino acids. Germline CDR1 MNHEY, CDR2 SMNVEV (reference sequence). Trimming at V came to 6 bases and at J to 7 bases, leaving 3 bases not matched to a gene. Here the CDR3 reads CASRGQGGQPQHF. CDR3 bases: TGTGCCAGCAGAGGACAGGGGGGACAGCCCCAGCATTTT.

The chain carries TRBV29-1 and TRBJ2-3; possible D gene TRBD2, 6 bases. Germline V CDR1 and CDR2: SQVTM, ANQGSEA. The CDR3 contains 16 residues. V was clipped by 1 base and J by 2 bases, with 16 bases between them. The CDR3 DNA sequence: TGCAGCGTTGAAGCCCCTTGGGCGGGAAACACAGATACGCAGTATTTT. The encoded protein is CSVEAPWAGNTDTQYF.